Below, 9 T cell receptor beta chains from the same sample are listed, as sequenced in a study of shared clonotypes between healthy human individuals. The assay was immunoSEQ multiplex PCR, and TCRdb's table has in-frame clones only and misses some. The table has about 2.3 million clones, 92% seen once. Source material: naive CD4+ T cells from PBMCs. As to subset: CD45RA+ positively selected. The receptor set was obtained from a man younger than 30 in good health. Some clones in this sample may be carry-over from other donors' samples.

The chain carries TRBV7-9 and TRBJ1-4; 7 bases agree with TRBD1. The CDR3 covers 16 residues. Germline assignment: CDR1 SEHNR and CDR2 FQNEAQ (reference sequence). The ends lost 4 bases at V and 6 bases at J; junction bases unmatched: 11. CDR3 nucleotide sequence: TGTGCCAGCAGCTCCCAAGAGGGGGCACGTTATGAAAAACTGTTTTTT. It translates to CASSSQEGARYEKLFF.

V is TRBV27 and J is TRBJ2-1, with D tentatively TRBD2 (6 bases). Between the trimmed V and J ends, which lost 6 bases and 4 bases, there was a span of 16 bases. CDR3 size: 15 residues. Germline CDR1 and CDR2: MNHEY and SMNVEV (reference sequence). CDR3 sequence: CASRDLGREYNEQFF. DNA of the CDR3: TGTGCCAGCAGAGATCTTGGGCGGGAATACAATGAGCAGTTCTTC.

The chain uses TRBV2 and TRBJ1-6; a possible D gene is TRBD1 (6 bases). CDR1 is SNHLY and CDR2 is FYNNEI in the germline V gene. V dropped 6 bases and J dropped 9 bases, with 15 bases sitting between them. CDR3 length: 14 amino acids. The DNA for the CDR3 is TGTGCCAGCAGGGAGGGGGTCGACGGTTCACCCCTCCACTTT. Its translation is CASREGVDGSPLHF.

This chain links TRBV7-9 with TRBJ2-1; 7 nucleotides align to TRBD1. CDR1 and CDR2 from the germline V gene are SEHNR and FQNEAQ (reference sequence). The ends lost 5 bases at V and 12 bases at J; junction bases unmatched: 10. The CDR3 sequence is 13 residues long. CDR3 residues: CASSPGSRDRQFF. For the CDR3, the DNA is TGTGCCAGCAGCCCGGGAAGCCGGGACAGGCAGTTCTTC.

With respect to this clone: In the same sample, other DNA sequences code for this CDR3. V is TRBV6-5 and J is TRBJ2-5; unclear D gene. This CDR3 is 11 amino acids long. Trimming pared 6 bases from V and 5 bases from J, leaving 7 bases between. CDR1 and CDR2 from the germline V gene are MNHEY and SVGAGI. The CDR3 here is CASRLRETQYF. As DNA, the CDR3 is TGTGCCAGCAGGCTTCGCGAGACCCAGTACTTC.

Of note for this clone: This specimen includes other DNA sequences encoding the same CDR3. V is TRBV29-1 and J is TRBJ2-7, with D hard to call. Germline V lookup: CDR1 SQVTM, CDR2 ANQGSEA. The CDR3 sequence is 11 residues long. Trimming stripped 4 bases from V and 4 bases from J, with 8 bases between. CDR3: CSVGSVYEQYF. The DNA for the CDR3 is TGCAGCGTTGGGTCGGTTTACGAGCAGTACTTC.

The chain joins TRBV7-2 to TRBJ1-1, with D perhaps TRBD1 (5 bases). V lost 3 bases and J lost 4, with 12 bases in between. CDR3 length: 14 residues. Per germline, CDR1 SGHTA and CDR2 FQGNSA. The CDR3 region has the DNA TGTGCCAGCAGCTTGAGTGCGGGGCGCACTGAAGCTTTCTTT. Protein: CASSLSAGRTEAFF.

A note on this clone: The germline gene is not matched at one end of the junction; a read error may be the cause. This chain links TRBV28 with TRBJ2-7; 12 bases fit TRBD1. Germline V gene sequence: CDR1 MDHEN, CDR2 SYDVKM. The CDR3 length is 15 residues. The DNA for the CDR3 is TGTGCCAGCAGTTTACCGGGACAGGGGGCGTACGAGCAGCACTTC. This codes for CASSLPGQGAYEQHF.

The gene calls are TRBV5-1 and TRBJ2-3; D is tentatively TRBD1 or TRBD2 (6 bases each). This CDR3 is built from 16 residues. V lost 5 bases and J 3 bases, leaving 19 bases between the germline ends. Germline V CDR1 and CDR2: SGHRS, YFSETQ. The CDR3 spells CASSSTGTRNTDTQYF. As DNA, the CDR3 is TGCGCCAGCAGTTCCACAGGGACTCGAAATACAGATACGCAGTATTTT.